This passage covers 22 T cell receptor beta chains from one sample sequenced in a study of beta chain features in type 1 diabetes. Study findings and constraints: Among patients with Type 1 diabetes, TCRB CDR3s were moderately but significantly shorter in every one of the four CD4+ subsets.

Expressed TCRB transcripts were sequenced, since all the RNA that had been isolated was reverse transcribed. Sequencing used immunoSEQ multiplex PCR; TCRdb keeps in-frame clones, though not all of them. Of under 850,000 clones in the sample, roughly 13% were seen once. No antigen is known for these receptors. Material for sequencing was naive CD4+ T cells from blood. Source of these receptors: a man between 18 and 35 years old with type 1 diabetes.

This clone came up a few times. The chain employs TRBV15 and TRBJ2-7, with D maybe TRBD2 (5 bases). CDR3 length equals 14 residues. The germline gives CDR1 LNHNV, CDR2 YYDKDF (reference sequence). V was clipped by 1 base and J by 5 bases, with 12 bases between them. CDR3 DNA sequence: TGTGCCACCAGCAGAGCGGGGAATGGAAACGAGCAGTACTTC. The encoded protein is CATSRAGNGNEQYF. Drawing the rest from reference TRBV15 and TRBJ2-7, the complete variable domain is DAMVIQNPRYQVTQFGKPVTLSCSQTLNHNVMYWYQQKSSQAPKLLFHYYDKDFNNEADTPDNFQSRRPNTSFCFLDIRSPGLGDTAMYLCATSRAGNGNEQYFGPGTRLTVT.

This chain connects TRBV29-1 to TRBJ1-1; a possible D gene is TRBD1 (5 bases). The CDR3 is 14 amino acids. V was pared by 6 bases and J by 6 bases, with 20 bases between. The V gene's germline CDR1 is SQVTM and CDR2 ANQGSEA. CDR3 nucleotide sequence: TGCAGCGTCTCGGTACCTCCAGGGAGTTCTGAAGCTTTCTTT. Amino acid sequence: CSVSVPPGSSEAFF.

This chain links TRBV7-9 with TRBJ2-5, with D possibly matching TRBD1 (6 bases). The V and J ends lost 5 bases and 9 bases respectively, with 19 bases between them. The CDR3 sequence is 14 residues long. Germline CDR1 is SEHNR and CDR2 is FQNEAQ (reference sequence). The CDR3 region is CASSDPDSRPAQYF. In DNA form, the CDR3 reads TGTGCCAGCAGCGATCCGGACAGCCGGCCGGCCCAGTACTTC. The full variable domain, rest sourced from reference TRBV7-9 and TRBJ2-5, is DTGVSQNPRHKITKRGQNVTFRCDPISEHNRLYWYRQTLGQGPEFLTYFQNEAQLEKSRLLSDRFSAERPKGSFSTLEIQRTEQGDSAMYLCASSDPDSRPAQYFGPGTRLLVL.

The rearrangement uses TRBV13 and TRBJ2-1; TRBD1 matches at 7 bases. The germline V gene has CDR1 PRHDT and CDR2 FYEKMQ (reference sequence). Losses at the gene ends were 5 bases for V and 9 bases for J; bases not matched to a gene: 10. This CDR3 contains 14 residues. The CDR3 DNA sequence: TGTGCCAGCAGCCTGACAGGGTTTGGTTTTGAGCAGTTCTTC. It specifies CASSLTGFGFEQFF. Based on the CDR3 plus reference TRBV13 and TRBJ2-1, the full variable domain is AAGVIQSPRHLIKEKRETATLKCYPIPRHDTVYWYQQGPGQDPQFLISFYEKMQSDKGSIPDRFSAQQFSDYHSELNMSSLELGDSALYFCASSLTGFGFEQFFGPGTRLTVL.

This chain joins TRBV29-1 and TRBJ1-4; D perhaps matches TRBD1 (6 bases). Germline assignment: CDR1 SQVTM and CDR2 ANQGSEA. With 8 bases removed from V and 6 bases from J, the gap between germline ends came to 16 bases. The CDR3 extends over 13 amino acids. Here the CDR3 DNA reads TGCAGCCACTCGGGGGCTGGGGATGAAAAACTGTTTTTT. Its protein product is CSHSGAGDEKLFF.

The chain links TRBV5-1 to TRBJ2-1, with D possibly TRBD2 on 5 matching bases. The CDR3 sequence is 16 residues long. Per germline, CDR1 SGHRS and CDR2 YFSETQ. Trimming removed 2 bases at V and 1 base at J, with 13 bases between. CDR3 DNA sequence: TGCGCCAGCAGCTTCAACGGGGAGAAATCCTACAATGAGCAGTTCTTC. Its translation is CASSFNGEKSYNEQFF.

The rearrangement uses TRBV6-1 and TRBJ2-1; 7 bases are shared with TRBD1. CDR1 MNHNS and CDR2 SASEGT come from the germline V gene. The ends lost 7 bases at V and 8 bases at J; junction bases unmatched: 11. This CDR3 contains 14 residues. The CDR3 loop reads CASKGQADGYEQFF. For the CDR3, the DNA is TGTGCCAGCAAAGGACAGGCTGACGGCTATGAGCAGTTCTTC.

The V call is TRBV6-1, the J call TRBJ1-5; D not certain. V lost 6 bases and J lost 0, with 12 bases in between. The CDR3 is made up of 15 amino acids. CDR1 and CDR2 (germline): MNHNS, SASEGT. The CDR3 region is CASRRERNSNQPQHF. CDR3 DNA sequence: TGTGCCAGCAGGCGGGAAAGAAATAGCAATCAGCCCCAGCATTTT.

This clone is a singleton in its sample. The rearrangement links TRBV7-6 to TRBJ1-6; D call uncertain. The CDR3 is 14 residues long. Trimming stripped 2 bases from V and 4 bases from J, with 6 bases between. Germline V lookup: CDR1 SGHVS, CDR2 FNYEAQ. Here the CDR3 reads CASSLHEYNSPLHF. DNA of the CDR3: TGTGCCAGCAGCTTACACGAGTATAATTCACCCCTCCACTTT.

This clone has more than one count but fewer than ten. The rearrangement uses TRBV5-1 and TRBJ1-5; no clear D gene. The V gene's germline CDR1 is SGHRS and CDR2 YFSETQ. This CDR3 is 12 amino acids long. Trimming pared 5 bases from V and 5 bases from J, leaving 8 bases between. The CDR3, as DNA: TGCGCCAGCAGGGAGGGAGATCAGCCCCAGCATTTT. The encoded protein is CASREGDQPQHF.

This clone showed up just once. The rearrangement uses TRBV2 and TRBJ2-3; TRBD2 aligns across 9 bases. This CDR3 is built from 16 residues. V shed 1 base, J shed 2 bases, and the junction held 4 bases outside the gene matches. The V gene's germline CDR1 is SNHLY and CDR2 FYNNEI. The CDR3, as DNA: TGTGCCAGCAGTGAAGAGGCTAGCGGGGTCACAGATACGCAGTATTTT. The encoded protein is CASSEEASGVTDTQYF.

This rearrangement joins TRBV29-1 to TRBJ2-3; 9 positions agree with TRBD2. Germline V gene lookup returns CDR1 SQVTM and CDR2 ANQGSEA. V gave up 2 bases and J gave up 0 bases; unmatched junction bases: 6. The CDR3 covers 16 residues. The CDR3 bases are TGCAGCGTTGAAACGGTAGCGGGGGCTAGCACAGATACGCAGTATTTT. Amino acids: CSVETVAGASTDTQYF.

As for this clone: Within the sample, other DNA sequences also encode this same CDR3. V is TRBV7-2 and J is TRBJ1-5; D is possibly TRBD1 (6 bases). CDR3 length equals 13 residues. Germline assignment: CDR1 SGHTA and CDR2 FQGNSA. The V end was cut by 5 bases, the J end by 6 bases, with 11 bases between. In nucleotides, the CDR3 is TGTGCCAGCAGCGACAGAGGGGGTCAGCCCCAGCATTTT. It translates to CASSDRGGQPQHF.

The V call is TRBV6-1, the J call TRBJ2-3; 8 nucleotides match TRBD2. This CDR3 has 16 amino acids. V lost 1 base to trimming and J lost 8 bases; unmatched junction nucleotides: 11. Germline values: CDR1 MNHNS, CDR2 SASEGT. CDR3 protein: CASSEGRGLGLGTQYF. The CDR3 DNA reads TGTGCCAGCAGTGAAGGAAGGGGACTAGGACTTGGTACGCAGTATTTT.

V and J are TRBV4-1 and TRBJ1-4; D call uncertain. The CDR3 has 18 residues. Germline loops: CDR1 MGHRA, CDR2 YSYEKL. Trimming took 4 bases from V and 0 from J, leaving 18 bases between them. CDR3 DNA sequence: TGCGCCAGCAGCCGGATGGAGCAGACCTTCGCAACTAATGAAAAACTGTTTTTT. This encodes CASSRMEQTFATNEKLFF.

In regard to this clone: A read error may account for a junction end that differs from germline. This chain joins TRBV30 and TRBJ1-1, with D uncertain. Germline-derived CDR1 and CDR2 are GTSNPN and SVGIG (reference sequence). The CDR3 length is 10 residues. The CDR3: CAWSVLRVSF. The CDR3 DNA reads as TGTGCCTGGAGTGTACTTCGGGTCTCCTTT.

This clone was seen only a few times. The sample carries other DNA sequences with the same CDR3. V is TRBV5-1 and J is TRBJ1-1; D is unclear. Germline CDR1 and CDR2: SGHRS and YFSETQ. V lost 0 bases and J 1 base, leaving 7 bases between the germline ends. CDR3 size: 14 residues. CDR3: CASSLVGENTEAFF. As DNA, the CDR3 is TGCGCCAGCAGCTTGGTCGGTGAGAACACTGAAGCTTTCTTT.

In nucleotides, the CDR3 is TGTGCCATCACGCGGGAGGGATGGACAGATACGCAGTATTTT. It yields the protein CAITREGWTDTQYF. This rearrangement joins TRBV10-3 to TRBJ2-3, with 9 bases lining up with TRBD2. The CDR3 has 14 amino acids. CDR1 and CDR2 (germline): ENHRY, SYGVKD. Trimming took 7 bases from V and 3 from J; bases not matched to a gene: 5.

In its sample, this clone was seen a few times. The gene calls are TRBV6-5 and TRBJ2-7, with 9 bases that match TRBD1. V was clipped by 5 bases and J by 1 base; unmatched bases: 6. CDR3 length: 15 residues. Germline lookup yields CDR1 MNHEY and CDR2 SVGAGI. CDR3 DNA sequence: TGTGCCAGCAGTCTTGGACAGGGGCCATCCTACGAGCAGTACTTC. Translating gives CASSLGQGPSYEQYF.

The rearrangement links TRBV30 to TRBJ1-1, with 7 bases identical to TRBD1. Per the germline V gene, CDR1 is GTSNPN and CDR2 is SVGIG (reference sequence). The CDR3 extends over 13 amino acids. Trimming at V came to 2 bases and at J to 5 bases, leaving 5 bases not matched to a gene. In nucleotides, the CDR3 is TGTGCCTGGAGTACAGGGGAAGGGACTGAAGCTTTCTTT. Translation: CAWSTGEGTEAFF.

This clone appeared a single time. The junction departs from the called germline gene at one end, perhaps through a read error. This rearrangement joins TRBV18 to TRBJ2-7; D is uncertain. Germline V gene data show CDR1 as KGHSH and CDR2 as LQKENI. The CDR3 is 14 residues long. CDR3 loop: CASAPQGSTYEQYF. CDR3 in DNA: TGTGCCAGCGCACCCCAAGGGTCTACCTACGAGCAGTACTTC. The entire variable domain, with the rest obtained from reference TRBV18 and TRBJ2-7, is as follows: NAGVMQNPRHLVRRRGQEARLRCSPMKGHSHVYWYRQLPEEGLKFMVYLQKENIIDESGMPKERFSAEFPKEGPSILRIQQVVRGDSAAYFCASAPQGSTYEQYFGPGTRLTVT.

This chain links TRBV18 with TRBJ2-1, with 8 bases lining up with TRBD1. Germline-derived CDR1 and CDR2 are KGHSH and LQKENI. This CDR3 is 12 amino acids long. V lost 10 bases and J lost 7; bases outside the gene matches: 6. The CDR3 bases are TGTGCCACCCTAGGGGACAGGAATGAGCAGTTCTTC. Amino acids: CATLGDRNEQFF.